The 26 T cell receptor beta chains presented below share a single source sample, sequenced in a study of blood T cell repertoires in COVID-19. Repertoires were generated with immunoSEQ multiplex PCR, while TCRdb's copy carries only in-frame clones and drops some. The profile shows around 200,000 clones, roughly four fifths of them singletons. The specimen sequenced was peripheral blood. The receptors were sampled from a human donor with acute or convalescent COVID-19. The donor label of this sample is uncertain.

V gene TRBV11-1 combines with J gene TRBJ2-1; 8 positions match TRBD1. J gave up 0 bases and V 5 bases, and 6 bases lay outside the gene matches. Looked up from germline, CDR1 is SGHAT and CDR2 is FQDESV (reference sequence). The length of the CDR3 is 16 residues. CDR3 in amino acids: CASSPRGQASYNEQFF. For the CDR3, the DNA is TGTGCCAGCAGCCCTAGGGGACAGGCCTCCTACAATGAGCAGTTCTTC.

The chain links TRBV3-1 (or the pseudogene TRBV3-2) to TRBJ2-5; 9 nucleotides match TRBD1. Losses at the gene ends were 2 bases for V and 5 bases for J; bases not matched to a gene: 6. The germline V gene encodes CDR1 LGHDT and CDR2 YNNKEL (reference sequence). CDR3 size: 15 residues. The chain's CDR3 is CASSQLGTGWETQYF. The CDR3 coding sequence is TGTGCCAGCAGCCAACTGGGGACAGGGTGGGAGACCCAGTACTTC.

This chain connects TRBV6-5 to TRBJ1-5; 8 bases line up with TRBD1. The CDR3 loop spans 15 amino acids. The germline CDR1 and CDR2 sequences are MNHEY and SVGAGI. J lost 2 bases, V lost 2 bases, and 2 bases had no gene match. CDR3 loop: CASSYQTGGNQPQHF. CDR3 sequence (DNA): TGTGCCAGCAGTTACCAGACAGGGGGCAATCAGCCCCAGCATTTT.

The chain uses TRBV4-2 and TRBJ2-5; 8 bases match TRBD2. J lost 5 bases, V lost 1 base, and 9 bases had no gene match. There are 16 residues in the CDR3. The V gene's germline CDR1 is LGHNA and CDR2 YNFKEQ. Written as DNA, the CDR3 is TGTGCCAGCAGCCAAGGGAGAGCCGGGGGGGCGGAGACCCAGTACTTC. This translates into CASSQGRAGGAETQYF.

This chain joins TRBV2 and TRBJ2-7, with a possible D match to TRBD1 (5 bases). V was trimmed by 4 bases and J by 6 bases, leaving 19 bases between them. The CDR3 runs 15 residues. Per the germline V gene, CDR1 is SNHLY and CDR2 is FYNNEI. The CDR3 reads CASSAPRAGPAEQYF. The CDR3 nucleotides read TGTGCCAGCAGTGCCCCTCGGGCAGGGCCGGCCGAGCAGTACTTC.

The chain combines TRBV2 with TRBJ1-4, with TRBD1 as a possible D gene (6 bases). CDR3 length: 13 amino acids. V was pared by 4 bases and J by 10 bases, with 13 bases between. CDR1 and CDR2 from the germline V gene are SNHLY and FYNNEI. CDR3 coding DNA: TGTGCCAGCAGTGTCGGGGGGCGGGCAAAACTGTTTTTT. Encoded protein: CASSVGGRAKLFF.

The chain uses TRBV7-2 and TRBJ2-3; TRBD2 agrees at 7 bases. CDR1 SGHTA and CDR2 FQGNSA come from the germline V gene. The V segment lost 0 bases and the J segment 5 bases; nucleotides outside the gene matches: 5. The CDR3 has 15 amino acids. The CDR3 is CASSLARTRLDTQYF. CDR3 sequence (DNA): TGTGCCAGCAGCTTAGCGCGGACTAGGCTAGATACGCAGTATTTT.

A word on this clone: Other nucleotide sequences from this sample produce the same CDR3. J is TRBJ2-5 and V is TRBV12-3 or TRBV12-4, with D possibly being TRBD1 (6 bases). Trimming pared 5 bases from V and 5 bases from J, leaving 12 bases between. This CDR3 has 13 amino acids. CDR3: CASSLGRGETQYF. Here the CDR3 DNA reads TGTGCCAGCAGTCTGGGAAGGGGGGAGACCCAGTACTTC.

Here the CDR3 reads CASSLAGGALDTQYF. CDR3 nucleotide sequence: TGTGCCAGCAGCTTAGCAGGGGGCGCCTTGGATACGCAGTATTTT. The chain carries TRBV11-3 and TRBJ2-3, with TRBD1 matching over 8 bases. This CDR3 spans 15 amino acids. Germline assignment: CDR1 SGHNT and CDR2 YENEEA. The V and J ends lost 1 base and 6 bases, in that order; junction bases with no gene match: 6.

The chain employs TRBV5-1 and TRBJ2-5; D may be TRBD2 (5 bases). V was clipped by 3 bases and J by 5 bases, with 11 bases between them. Germline loops: CDR1 SGHRS, CDR2 YFSETQ. The CDR3 covers 13 residues. CDR3 sequence (DNA): TGCGCCAGCAGCTCCCGGCCGGGGGAGACCCAGTACTTC. Protein sequence: CASSSRPGETQYF.

This clone was recorded many times. V and J are TRBV13 and TRBJ2-1; 9 bases line up with TRBD2. Germline CDR1 reads PRHDT; CDR2 reads FYEKMQ (reference sequence). With 2 bases clipped from V and 6 bases from J, the junction kept 5 bases outside the gene matches. There are 15 residues in the CDR3. For the CDR3, the DNA is TGTGCCAGCAGCTTACGGACTAGCGCTGCCAATGAGCAGTTCTTC. As protein: CASSLRTSAANEQFF.

The chain is built from TRBV5-8 and TRBJ2-7; TRBD1 is a possible D gene (6 bases). The germline V and J ends were trimmed by 4 bases and 3 bases, with 11 bases remaining between them. This CDR3 has 13 residues. Germline V lookup: CDR1 SGHTS, CDR2 YDEGEE. DNA of the CDR3: TGTGCCAGCAGCCTTCAACAGGGCTACGAGCAGTACTTC. Its translation: CASSLQQGYEQYF.

The chain has TRBV25-1 and TRBJ2-2; a possible D gene is TRBD2 (6 bases). The ends were cut back, 4 bases at V and 4 bases at J, with 16 bases in the middle. Germline CDR1 is MGHDK and CDR2 is SYGVNS. The length of the CDR3 is 16 residues. In nucleotides, the CDR3 is TGTGCCAGCAGTGGCCGGATGCGGGGTAGCACCGGGGAGCTGTTTTTT. It yields the protein CASSGRMRGSTGELFF.

The V call is TRBV28, the J call TRBJ2-3, with 11 bases aligning to TRBD2. The J segment lost 4 bases and the V segment lost 5 bases, leaving 11 bases of the junction unmatched. This CDR3 is 17 amino acids long. Germline CDR1 is MDHEN and CDR2 is SYDVKM. CDR3 DNA sequence: TGTGCCAGCAGTCCCTTTACCCTAGCGGGAGGAGCAGATACGCAGTATTTT. This codes for CASSPFTLAGGADTQYF.

In this sample, this clone turned up a few times. The chain recombines TRBV5-1 with TRBJ1-3; D is unclear. Germline CDR1 and CDR2: SGHRS and YFSETQ. CDR3 length: 14 residues. V gave up 4 bases and J gave up 0 bases, with 8 bases separating them. In DNA, the CDR3 is TGCGCCAGCAGCAGTCAGGCCTCTGGAAACACCATATATTTT. Protein: CASSSQASGNTIYF.

The V and J genes are TRBV20-1 and TRBJ2-5, with TRBD1 matching 9 bases. The CDR3 spans 14 residues. The germline V gene has CDR1 DFQATT and CDR2 SNEGSKA (reference sequence). Trimming at V came to 3 bases and at J to 5 bases, leaving 7 bases not matched to a gene. The chain's CDR3 is CSASEHRGQETQYF. As DNA, the CDR3 is TGCAGTGCTAGTGAACACAGGGGGCAGGAGACCCAGTACTTC.

The chain is built from TRBV30 and TRBJ1-1, with D maybe TRBD1 (6 bases). The CDR3 is made up of 12 amino acids. Deletions cut 2 bases from V and 7 bases from J, with 11 bases between. Germline values: CDR1 GTSNPN, CDR2 SVGIG (reference sequence). The chain's CDR3 is CAWSPGQIEAFF. The CDR3 DNA is TGTGCCTGGAGTCCCGGACAGATTGAAGCTTTCTTT.

This chain joins TRBV5-1 and TRBJ1-5; possibly TRBD1 for D (6 bases). Trimming took 0 bases from V and 0 from J, leaving 7 bases between them. The CDR3 consists of 15 residues. Per germline, CDR1 SGHRS and CDR2 YFSETQ. The CDR3 DNA reads TGCGCCAGCAGCTTGGAGGGGGATAGCAATCAGCCCCAGCATTTT. Translated, it gives CASSLEGDSNQPQHF. Full variable domain (missing parts from reference TRBV5-1 and TRBJ1-5): KAGVTQTPRYLIKTRGQQVTLSCSPISGHRSVSWYQQTPGQGLQFLFEYFSETQRNKGNFPGRFSGRQFSNSRSEMNVSTLELGDSALYLCASSLEGDSNQPQHFGDGTRLSIL.

V is TRBV2 and J is TRBJ2-2; 7 bases are shared with TRBD2. V lost 4 bases, J lost 6 bases, and 8 bases stayed unmatched. CDR1 is SNHLY and CDR2 is FYNNEI in the germline V gene. The CDR3 extends over 15 amino acids. The CDR3 protein is CASSGQRGMAGELFF. Here the CDR3 DNA reads TGTGCCAGCAGTGGCCAGCGGGGAATGGCCGGGGAGCTGTTTTTT.

The V call is TRBV25-1, the J call TRBJ2-5, with D perhaps matching TRBD1 (6 bases). Germline CDR1 reads MGHDK; CDR2 reads SYGVNS. This CDR3 contains 13 residues. Trimming left V 8 bases short and J 1 base short, with 11 bases between. The CDR3 is CASGGHIQETQYF. The DNA of the CDR3 is TGTGCCAGCGGGGGACATATCCAAGAGACCCAGTACTTC. The full variable domain, with the rest looked up from reference TRBV25-1 and TRBJ2-5, is EADIYQTPRYLVIGTGKKITLECSQTMGHDKMYWYQQDPGMELHLIHYSYGVNSTEKGDLSSESTVSRIRTEHFPLTLESARPSHTSQYLCASGGHIQETQYFGPGTRLLVL.

The table lists this clone with a few counts. This chain connects TRBV19 to TRBJ1-4; 10 bases map to TRBD1. The V segment lost 3 bases and the J segment 11 bases; nucleotides outside the gene matches: 6. This CDR3 has 14 residues. Germline CDR1 and CDR2: LNHDA and SQIVND (reference sequence). The CDR3 coding sequence is TGTGCCAGTAGTATCTCCCGGACAGGGGGTAAACTGTTTTTT. Protein: CASSISRTGGKLFF. The full variable domain, with the rest looked up from reference TRBV19 and TRBJ1-4, is DGGITQSPKYLFRKEGQNVTLSCEQNLNHDAMYWYRQDPGQGLRLIYYSQIVNDFQKGDIAEGYSVSREKKESFPLTVTSAQKNPTAFYLCASSISRTGGKLFFGSGTQLSVL.

This chain links TRBV6-5 with TRBJ1-3; no definite D call. Per the germline V gene, CDR1 is MNHEY and CDR2 is SVGAGI. This CDR3 contains 11 residues. Trimming left V 6 bases short and J 4 bases short, with 4 bases between. Here the CDR3 DNA reads TGTGCCAGCAGCCTCGGAAACACCATATATTTT. Its protein is CASSLGNTIYF.

This chain connects TRBV28 to TRBJ2-5, with 10 nucleotides matching TRBD2. Germline V CDR1 and CDR2: MDHEN, SYDVKM. This CDR3 is 17 amino acids long. The J segment lost 4 bases and the V segment lost 2 bases, leaving 10 bases of the junction unmatched. The CDR3 sequence: CASSLGKSGGARETQYF. CDR3 bases: TGTGCCAGCAGTTTAGGGAAAAGCGGGGGGGCTCGAGAGACCCAGTACTTC.

V gene TRBV6-1 combines with J gene TRBJ2-7; weak D call: TRBD2 (5 bases). This CDR3 spans 17 amino acids. Germline V lookup: CDR1 MNHNS, CDR2 SASEGT. Trimming left V 1 base short and J 3 bases short, with 19 bases between. The CDR3 reads CASSEGGFSARHYEQYF. Here the CDR3 DNA reads TGTGCCAGCAGTGAAGGAGGGTTTAGCGCGCGACACTACGAGCAGTACTTC.

V usage is TRBV5-1 and J usage is TRBJ2-7; D possibly corresponds to TRBD1 (6 bases). Germline CDR1 is SGHRS and CDR2 is YFSETQ. CDR3 length: 14 amino acids. Trimming pared 2 bases from V and 6 bases from J, leaving 15 bases between. This CDR3 reads CASSLHRDQSEQYF. The CDR3 nucleotides are TGCGCCAGCAGCTTACACAGGGATCAGTCCGAGCAGTACTTC.

V gene TRBV7-8 combines with J gene TRBJ1-2; TRBD1 might be the D (5 bases). The V end was cut by 1 base, the J end by 3 bases, with 6 bases between. CDR1 is SGHVS, CDR2 FQNEAQ, per germline. The CDR3 is 13 amino acids. The CDR3 here is CASSLGGDYGYTF. The CDR3 DNA is TGTGCCAGCAGCTTAGGGGGGGACTATGGCTACACCTTC.